A single sample gave rise to the 26 T cell receptor beta chains below, sequenced in a study of cytomegalovirus exposure and HLA in healthy donors. It was with 60 Vbeta and 13 Jbeta primers that the PCR ran. Some clones are missing from TCRdb's copy, which holds only in-frame ones; the method was immunoSEQ multiplex PCR. This sample has roughly 200,000 clones, with 82% found just once. The sequenced sample consisted of PBMCs. Receptors originate from a woman aged 35 to 49 in good health and CMV-seronegative.

The CDR3 DNA is TGCGCCAGCAGCCCGTCTCCCATAGACACTGAAGCTTTCTTT. It specifies CASSPSPIDTEAFF. The chain uses TRBV5-1 and TRBJ1-1; no clear D gene. V lost 4 bases, J lost 3 bases, and 13 bases lay in between. The CDR3 consists of 14 residues. Per germline, CDR1 SGHRS and CDR2 YFSETQ.

The CDR3 reads CASSYSRTHYTDTQYF. CDR3 nucleotide sequence: TGTGCCAGCAGTTACTCGAGGACACACTACACAGATACGCAGTATTTT. J is TRBJ2-3 and V is TRBV6-5; possible D gene TRBD1, 5 bases. Germline lookup yields CDR1 MNHEY and CDR2 SVGAGI. This CDR3 has 16 amino acids. V shed 0 bases and J shed 2 bases, with 12 bases lying between them.

This clone appeared once. The chain has TRBV7-9 and TRBJ1-2, with a possible D match to TRBD1 (5 bases). From germline, CDR1 is SEHNR and CDR2 FQNEAQ (reference sequence). CDR3 length: 14 residues. V was shortened by 3 bases and J by 1 base, with 9 bases between the two germline ends. The CDR3 DNA follows: TGTGCCAGCAGCTTTGGGGGGATTAACTATGGCTACACCTTC. The encoded protein is CASSFGGINYGYTF.

The chain combines TRBV6-5 with TRBJ2-5; 12 nucleotides line up with TRBD2. The CDR3 sequence is 14 residues long. Germline V gene lookup returns CDR1 MNHEY and CDR2 SVGAGI. Trimming cost V 6 bases and J 4 bases; bases outside gene matches: 3. The CDR3 is CASSSSGGAETQYF. The CDR3 region has the DNA TGTGCCAGCAGCTCTAGCGGGGGGGCAGAGACCCAGTACTTC.

This chain joins TRBV2 and TRBJ1-2, with 8 nucleotides matching TRBD1. Germline CDR1 reads SNHLY; CDR2 reads FYNNEI. V shed 3 bases and J 0 bases; nucleotides not matched to a gene: 12. The CDR3 is 18 amino acids. The CDR3 region is CASSEWVGRGLTNYGYTF. The CDR3 nucleotides are TGTGCCAGCAGTGAGTGGGTTGGCAGGGGGCTTACTAACTATGGCTACACCTTC.

The J gene is TRBJ1-2, the V gene TRBV7-2, with 10 positions matching TRBD1. Trimming removed 4 bases from V and 8 bases from J; junction bases left unmatched: 7. Per germline, CDR1 SGHTA and CDR2 FQGNSA. This CDR3 spans 14 amino acids. The CDR3 nucleotides read TGTGCCAGCAGCTCTGGACAGGGGGAATTGGGCTACACCTTC. Translating gives CASSSGQGELGYTF.

The chain carries TRBV2 and TRBJ1-5; D unclear. This CDR3 has 12 residues. The V end was cut by 6 bases, the J end by 9 bases, with 12 bases between. Germline V gene sequence: CDR1 SNHLY, CDR2 FYNNEI. The CDR3 region has the DNA TGTGCCAGCAGCCCCCGACCGGGGCCCCAGCATTTT. This codes for CASSPRPGPQHF.

The rearrangement joins TRBV10-3 to TRBJ1-5; possibly TRBD1 for D (6 bases). Trimming removed 5 bases from V and 2 bases from J, with 13 bases in between. The germline gives CDR1 ENHRY, CDR2 SYGVKD. The CDR3 extends over 15 amino acids. The CDR3 bases are TGTGCCATCAGTCCCTCAGGGGCTGGCAATCAGCCCCAGCATTTT. Translated, it gives CAISPSGAGNQPQHF.

The gene calls are TRBV6-5 and TRBJ1-2, with a possible D match to TRBD1 (5 bases). Germline CDR1 reads MNHEY; CDR2 reads SVGAGI. V was cut by 5 bases and J by 2 bases, with 12 bases left in between. The CDR3 sequence is 14 residues long. CDR3 residues: CASSIGAINYGYTF. The CDR3 DNA follows: TGTGCCAGCAGTATAGGGGCGATCAACTATGGCTACACCTTC.

The chain recombines TRBV11-3 with TRBJ1-2; TRBD1 matches at 7 bases. V shed 6 bases, J shed 3 bases, and the junction held 13 bases outside the gene matches. The CDR3 extends over 16 amino acids. CDR1 and CDR2 from the germline V gene are SGHNT and YENEEA. CDR3 region: CASSFSGSGTDYGYTF. In DNA form, the CDR3 reads TGTGCCAGCAGTTTTTCCGGGTCCGGGACAGACTATGGCTACACCTTC.

The J gene is TRBJ1-4, the V gene TRBV4-1, with D perhaps TRBD1 (5 bases). The V end was cut by 0 bases, the J end by 8 bases, with 16 bases between. Germline CDR1 MGHRA, CDR2 YSYEKL. The CDR3 loop spans 16 amino acids. CDR3 amino acids: CASSQDGAGPREKLFF. The DNA for the CDR3 is TGCGCCAGCAGCCAAGATGGGGCAGGGCCTAGAGAAAAACTGTTTTTT.

In this sample, this clone turned up a few times. The rearrangement joins TRBV7-9 to TRBJ1-1, with a weak D call TRBD1 (5 bases). Germline lookup yields CDR1 SEHNR and CDR2 FQNEAQ (reference sequence). Trimming removed 5 bases from V and 3 bases from J, with 10 bases in between. The CDR3 extends over 13 amino acids. The CDR3 loop is CASSHDRYTEAFF. DNA for the CDR3: TGTGCCAGCAGCCATGACAGATACACTGAAGCTTTCTTT.

V and J are TRBV6-1 and TRBJ2-2; D unresolved. Germline V gives CDR1 MNHNS, CDR2 SASEGT. There are 15 residues in the CDR3. V was trimmed by 4 bases and J by 2 bases, leaving 11 bases between them. CDR3 residues: CASSVGQLNTGELFF. The CDR3 DNA is TGTGCCAGCAGTGTTGGGCAACTCAACACCGGGGAGCTGTTTTTT.

The chain couples TRBV30 to TRBJ1-1, with TRBD1 matching 7 bases. This CDR3 contains 13 residues. Germline trimming cut 1 base from V and 7 bases from J; bases unmatched to any gene: 6. The germline V gene encodes CDR1 GTSNPN and CDR2 SVGIG (reference sequence). The CDR3 sequence: CAWSGTGVGEAFF. CDR3 in DNA: TGTGCCTGGAGTGGTACAGGGGTCGGTGAAGCTTTCTTT.

The chain combines TRBV10-3 with TRBJ2-5; the D gene is possibly TRBD2 (6 bases). With the DNA end fitting TRBJ2-7 better, the J assignment may be wrong. This CDR3 comprises 13 residues. CDR1 ENHRY and CDR2 SYGVKD come from the germline V gene. The CDR3 bases are TGTGCCATCAGTGACGACGGACTATACGAGCAGTACTTC. Translation gives CAISDDGLYEQYF.

In nucleotides, the CDR3 is TGTGCCAGCAGTCAAGACAGGGGTGGGGACTATGGCTACACCTTC. This codes for CASSQDRGGDYGYTF. The V gene is TRBV6-1, the J gene TRBJ1-2, with 8 bases identical to TRBD1. This CDR3 spans 15 amino acids. V lost 5 bases, J lost 3 bases, and 8 bases stayed unmatched. Germline CDR1 is MNHNS and CDR2 is SASEGT.

The J gene is TRBJ1-5, the V gene TRBV7-8; TRBD1 matches 10 bases. Unmatched junction bases numbered 8, after V lost 7 bases and J lost 5 bases. The CDR3 loop spans 15 amino acids. CDR1 is SGHVS and CDR2 is FQNEAQ in the germline V gene. CDR3 region: CASTGGDRGDQPQHF. As DNA, the CDR3 is TGTGCCAGCACCGGGGGGGACAGGGGTGATCAGCCCCAGCATTTT.

In DNA form, the CDR3 reads TGTGCCAGCAGCTTACAGACAGGGGTTGGAAACACCATATATTTT. Encoded protein: CASSLQTGVGNTIYF. This chain links TRBV11-2 with TRBJ1-3; 8 bases line up with TRBD1. Germline values: CDR1 SGHAT, CDR2 FQNNGV. CDR3 size: 15 residues. J lost 3 bases, V lost 2 bases, and 3 bases had no gene match. The whole variable domain, filled in from reference TRBV11-2 and TRBJ1-3, reads EAGVAQSPRYKIIEKRQSVAFWCNPISGHATLYWYQQILGQGPKLLIQFQNNGVVDDSQLPKDRFSAERLKGVDSTLKIQPAKLEDSAVYLCASSLQTGVGNTIYFGEGSWLTVV.

This rearrangement joins TRBV7-2 to TRBJ1-2, with 9 positions matching TRBD1. The length of the CDR3 is 13 residues. V lost 4 bases to trimming and J lost 7 bases; unmatched junction nucleotides: 4. Per germline, CDR1 SGHTA and CDR2 FQGNSA. In DNA form, the CDR3 reads TGTGCCAGCAGCTCGTCGGACAGGGGTGGCTACACCTTC. Its protein is CASSSSDRGGYTF.

The chain has TRBV29-1 and TRBJ1-2, with a possible D match to TRBD1 (6 bases). Looked up from germline, CDR1 is SQVTM and CDR2 is ANQGSEA. Trimming stripped 5 bases from V and 4 bases from J, with 17 bases between. CDR3 length equals 14 residues. CDR3 sequence: CSVSSVGQGYGYTF. Written as DNA, the CDR3 is TGCAGCGTTTCATCGGTGGGACAAGGCTATGGCTACACCTTC.

V usage is TRBV7-9 and J usage is TRBJ1-1; TRBD1 aligns across 9 bases. J gave up 6 bases and V 5 bases, and 10 bases lay outside the gene matches. Germline lookup yields CDR1 SEHNR and CDR2 FQNEAQ (reference sequence). The CDR3 sequence is 15 residues long. CDR3 protein: CASSRTWTGEPEAFF. As DNA, the CDR3 is TGTGCCAGCAGCCGGACCTGGACAGGGGAGCCTGAAGCTTTCTTT. Together with reference TRBV7-9 and TRBJ1-1, the CDR3 gives the full variable domain: DTGVSQNPRHKITKRGQNVTFRCDPISEHNRLYWYRQTLGQGPEFLTYFQNEAQLEKSRLLSDRFSAERPKGSFSTLEIQRTEQGDSAMYLCASSRTWTGEPEAFFGQGTRLTVV.

V is TRBV18 and J is TRBJ2-2; 7 positions match TRBD1. This CDR3 is 16 amino acids long. Trimming cost V 0 bases and J 4 bases; bases outside gene matches: 5. Germline V lookup: CDR1 KGHSH, CDR2 LQKENI. The CDR3 loop reads CASSPPTGVPTGELFF. Written as DNA, the CDR3 is TGTGCCAGCTCACCACCTACAGGGGTGCCCACCGGGGAGCTGTTTTTT.

This chain uses TRBV10-3 with TRBJ2-7, with D possibly TRBD2 on 5 matching bases. Germline loops: CDR1 ENHRY, CDR2 SYGVKD. V gave up 6 bases and J gave up 0 bases, with 9 bases separating them. CDR3 length: 13 residues. The CDR3: CAIRDWISYEQYF. In nucleotides, the CDR3 is TGTGCCATCAGGGACTGGATCTCCTACGAGCAGTACTTC.

The chain couples TRBV7-9 to TRBJ1-1; D ambiguous. CDR3 length: 14 amino acids. With 5 bases removed from V and 13 bases from J, the gap between germline ends came to 23 bases. Germline loops: CDR1 SEHNR, CDR2 FQNEAQ (reference sequence). The CDR3 is CASSPIAFPYPSFF. CDR3 bases: TGTGCCAGCAGCCCCATAGCCTTCCCCTATCCCAGTTTCTTT.

On this clone itself: The junction differs from germline at one of its ends, possibly a read error. The V call is TRBV15, the J call TRBJ2-6; possible D gene TRBD1, 5 bases. The CDR3 runs to 16 residues. Germline assignment: CDR1 LNHNV and CDR2 YYDKDF (reference sequence). The DNA for the CDR3 is TGTGCCACCAGCAGGGGTTCCCGGTCTGGGGCCAACGTCCCGACTTTC. This translates into CATSRGSRSGANVPTF.

The CDR3 DNA reads TGTGCCAGCAGTTCGGCGGAGGCTAACTATGGCTACACCTTC. Translation: CASSSAEANYGYTF. The V gene is TRBV6-6, the J gene TRBJ1-2; D remains unclear. CDR1 MNHNY and CDR2 SVGAGI come from the germline V gene (reference sequence). V was cut by 4 bases and J by 0 bases, with 9 bases left in between. This CDR3 contains 14 residues.